This TCR beta chain was identified during a study of blood T cell repertoires in COVID-19. Study-wide context: COVID-19 samples from acute and convalescent phases originated in the United States, Italy and Spain. T cells, B-cell-depleted T cells, or PBMCs provided the cDNA or gDNA that served as material.

In the authors' methods: Estimated nucleated cell counts came from reference gene primer amplification. Measured with immunoSEQ multiplex PCR; TCRdb has only the in-frame clones, and not every one. Clone size and V and J calls were adopted from that table, with D and trimming inferred from the DNA. The data contain fewer than 250,000 clones, roughly 81% of them singletons. The germline gives CDR1 SGHAT, CDR2 FQDESV (reference sequence). The germline V and J ends were trimmed by 6 bases and 1 base, with 8 bases remaining between them. This CDR3 comprises 13 residues. The gene calls are TRBV11-1 and TRBJ2-3; weak D call: TRBD2 (6 bases). What was sequenced was peripheral blood. The clonotype comes from a man between 50 and 59 years old with acute or convalescent COVID-19. The CDR3 nucleotides are TGTGCCAGCAGGCGGGACCGCACAGATACGCAGTATTTT. Encoded protein: CASRRDRTDTQYF.